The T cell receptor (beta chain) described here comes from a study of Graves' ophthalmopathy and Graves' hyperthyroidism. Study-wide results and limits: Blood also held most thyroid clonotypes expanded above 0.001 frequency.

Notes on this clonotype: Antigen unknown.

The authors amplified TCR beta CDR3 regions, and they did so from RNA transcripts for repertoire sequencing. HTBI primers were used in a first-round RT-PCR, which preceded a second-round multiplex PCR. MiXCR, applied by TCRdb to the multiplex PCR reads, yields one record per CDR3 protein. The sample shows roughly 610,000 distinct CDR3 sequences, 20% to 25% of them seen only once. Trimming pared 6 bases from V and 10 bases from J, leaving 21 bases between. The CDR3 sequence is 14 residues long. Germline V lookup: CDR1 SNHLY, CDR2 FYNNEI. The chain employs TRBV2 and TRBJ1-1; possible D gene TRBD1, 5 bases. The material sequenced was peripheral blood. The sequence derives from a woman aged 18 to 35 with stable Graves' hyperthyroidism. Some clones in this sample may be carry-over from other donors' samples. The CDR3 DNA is TGTGCCAGCAGGCCCCCGGGGGAGCGGCCCGCAGCTTTCTTT. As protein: CASRPPGERPAAFF.